The 4 T cell receptor beta chains in this list originate from one sample, sequenced in a study of T cells after yellow fever vaccination. TCRdb reprocessed the 5' RACE reads via MiXCR and lists one record per CDR3 protein. Of over 300,000 distinct CDR3 sequences listed, 6.8% are singletons. Source: PBMCs, taken about 41 days after the first yellow fever vaccination. The receptors were sampled from a man younger than 35 who received the YFV17D yellow fever vaccine.

This clonotype was seen a few times. This rearrangement joins TRBV7-3 to TRBJ2-3, with 8 nucleotides matching TRBD2. The germline V gene has CDR1 SGHTA and CDR2 FQGTGA. J was trimmed by 4 bases and V by 5 bases; bases with no gene match: 8. The CDR3 length is 15 residues. Written as DNA, the CDR3 is TGTGCCAGCAGCCGAGGACTAGCCCGGGCAGATACGCAGTATTTT. It specifies CASSRGLARADTQYF.

V usage is TRBV6-1 and J usage is TRBJ1-4; tentatively, D is TRBD1 (5 bases). The CDR3 contains 14 residues. The germline V gene has CDR1 MNHNS and CDR2 SASEGT. V lost 6 bases, J lost 8 bases, and 16 bases lay in between. CDR3 in DNA: TGTGCCAGCAGACGGACGGGGGTTTGGGAAAAACTGTTTTTT. Encoded protein: CASRRTGVWEKLFF.

This clonotype was counted a few times. The chain employs TRBV5-5 and TRBJ2-1; 7 bases map to TRBD2. Germline-derived CDR1 and CDR2 are SGHKS and YYEKEE (reference sequence). The CDR3 loop spans 13 amino acids. Trimming took 6 bases from V and 9 from J; bases not matched to a gene: 9. The DNA of the CDR3 is TGTGCCAGCACCCTCGAGCAGCGGGGTGAGCAGTTCTTC. Translated: CASTLEQRGEQFF.

The V gene is TRBV4-2, the J gene TRBJ1-2; D unresolved. Germline CDR1 is LGHNA and CDR2 is YNFKEQ. The CDR3 spans 16 residues. Trimming shortened V by 4 bases and J by 7 bases, and 22 bases separated the two germline ends. CDR3 sequence: CASSPKHQLLVGGYTF. CDR3 sequence (DNA): TGTGCCAGCAGCCCAAAGCACCAGTTGTTGGTAGGTGGCTACACCTTC.